This T cell receptor (beta chain) derives from a study of T cells after posttransplantation cyclophosphamide. Study findings and constraints: Donor-recipient repertoire similarity was low at 1-2 months, rising over year one.

This clone was recorded at least ten times. Its antigen is as yet unknown. Sequenced by immunoSEQ multiplex PCR; TCRdb stores in-frame clones only, minus some. The sample yields about 34,000 clones, without any singletons. Germline V gene sequence: CDR1 SNHLY, CDR2 FYNNEI. With 7 bases clipped from V and 7 bases from J, the junction kept 9 bases outside the gene matches. This CDR3 is 14 amino acids long. The J gene is TRBJ1-5, the V gene TRBV2; 8 bases line up with TRBD1. The source of this sequence is a woman aged 45 to 65 in good health and a related stem cell transplant donor. Sequences were obtained from PBMCs. CDR3 sequence reads: CASNLQGAGQPQHF. For the CDR3, the DNA is TGTGCCAGCAATCTTCAGGGGGCCGGACAGCCCCAGCATTTT.